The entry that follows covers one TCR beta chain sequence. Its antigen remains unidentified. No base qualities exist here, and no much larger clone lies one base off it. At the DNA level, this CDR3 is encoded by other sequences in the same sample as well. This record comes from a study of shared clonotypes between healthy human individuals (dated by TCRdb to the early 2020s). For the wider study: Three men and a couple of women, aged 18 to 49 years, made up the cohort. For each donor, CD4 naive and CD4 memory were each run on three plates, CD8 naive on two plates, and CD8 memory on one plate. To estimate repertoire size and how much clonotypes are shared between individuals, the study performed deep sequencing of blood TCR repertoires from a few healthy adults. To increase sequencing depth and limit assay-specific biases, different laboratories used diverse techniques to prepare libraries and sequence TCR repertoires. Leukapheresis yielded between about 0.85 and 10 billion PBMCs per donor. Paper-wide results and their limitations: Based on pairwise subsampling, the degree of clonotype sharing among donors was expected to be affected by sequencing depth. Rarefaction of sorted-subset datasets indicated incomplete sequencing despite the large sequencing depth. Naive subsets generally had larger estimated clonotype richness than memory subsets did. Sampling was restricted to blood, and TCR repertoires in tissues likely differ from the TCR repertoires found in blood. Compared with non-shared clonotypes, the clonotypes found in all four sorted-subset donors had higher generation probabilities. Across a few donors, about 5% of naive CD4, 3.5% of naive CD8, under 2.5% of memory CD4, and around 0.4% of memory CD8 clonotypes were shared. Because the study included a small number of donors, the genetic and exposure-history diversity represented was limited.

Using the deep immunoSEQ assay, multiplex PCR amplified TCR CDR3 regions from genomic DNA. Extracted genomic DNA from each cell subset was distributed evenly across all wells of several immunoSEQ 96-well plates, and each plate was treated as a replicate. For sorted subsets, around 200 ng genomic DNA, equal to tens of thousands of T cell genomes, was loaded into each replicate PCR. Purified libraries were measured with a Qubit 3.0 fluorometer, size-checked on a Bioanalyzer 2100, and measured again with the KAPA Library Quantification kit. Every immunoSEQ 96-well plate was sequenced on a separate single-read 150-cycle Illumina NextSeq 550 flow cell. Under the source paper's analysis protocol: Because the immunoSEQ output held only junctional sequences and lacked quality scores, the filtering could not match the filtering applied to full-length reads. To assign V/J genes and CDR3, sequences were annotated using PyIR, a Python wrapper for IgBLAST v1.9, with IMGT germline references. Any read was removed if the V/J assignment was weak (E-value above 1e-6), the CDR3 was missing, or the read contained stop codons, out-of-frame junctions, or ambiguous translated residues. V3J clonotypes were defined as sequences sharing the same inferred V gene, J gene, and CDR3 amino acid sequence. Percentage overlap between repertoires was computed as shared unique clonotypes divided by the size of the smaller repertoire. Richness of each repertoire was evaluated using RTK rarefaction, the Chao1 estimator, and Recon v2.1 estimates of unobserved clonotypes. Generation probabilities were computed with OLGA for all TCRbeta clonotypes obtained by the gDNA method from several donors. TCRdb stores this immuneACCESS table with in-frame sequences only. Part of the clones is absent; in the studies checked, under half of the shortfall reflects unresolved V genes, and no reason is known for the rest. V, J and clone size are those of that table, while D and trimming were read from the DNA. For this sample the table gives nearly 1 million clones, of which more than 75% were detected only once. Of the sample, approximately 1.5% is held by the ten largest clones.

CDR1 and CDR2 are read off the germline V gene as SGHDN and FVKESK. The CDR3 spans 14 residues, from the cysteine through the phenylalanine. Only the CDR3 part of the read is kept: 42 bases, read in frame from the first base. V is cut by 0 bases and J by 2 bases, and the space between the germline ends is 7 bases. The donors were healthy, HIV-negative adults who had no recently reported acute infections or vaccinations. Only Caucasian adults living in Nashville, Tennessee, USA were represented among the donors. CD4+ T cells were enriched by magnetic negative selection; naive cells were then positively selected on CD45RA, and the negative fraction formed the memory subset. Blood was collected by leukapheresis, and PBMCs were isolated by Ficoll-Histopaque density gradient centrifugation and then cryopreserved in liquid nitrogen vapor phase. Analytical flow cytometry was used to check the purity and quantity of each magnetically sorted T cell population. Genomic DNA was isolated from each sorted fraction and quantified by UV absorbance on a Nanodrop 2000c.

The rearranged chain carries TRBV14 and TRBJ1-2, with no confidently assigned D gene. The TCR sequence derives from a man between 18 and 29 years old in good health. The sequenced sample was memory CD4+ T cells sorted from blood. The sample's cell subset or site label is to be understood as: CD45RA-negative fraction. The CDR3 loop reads CASSQDLANYGYTF. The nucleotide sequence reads TGTGCCAGCAGCCAAGATTTGGCGAACTATGGCTACACCTTC.